The 25 T cell receptor beta chains in this list originate from one sample, sequenced in a study of CD4 T cells in relation to SARS-CoV-2 and coronaviruses. Their antigen targets remain unknown. Profiling relied on immunoSEQ multiplex PCR, and the TCRdb table lists in-frame clones only, not all of them. Of tens of thousands of clones in the sample, over 75% were seen once. What was sequenced was naive CD4+ T cells from PBMCs, cultured in vitro. The subset denotes: naive CD4+ T cells isolated by negative enrichment. These TCRs come from an adult with COVID-19.

This chain uses TRBV18 with TRBJ2-3, with D possibly TRBD2 on 6 matching bases. The CDR3 runs to 17 residues. Germline values: CDR1 KGHSH, CDR2 LQKENI. Trimming took 7 bases from V and 2 from J, leaving 22 bases between them. The CDR3 coding sequence is TGTGCCAGCTTACTCCGCCCCAGCCCGGGGGTCACAGATACGCAGTATTTT. Its protein is CASLLRPSPGVTDTQYF. The full variable domain, with the rest looked up from reference TRBV18 and TRBJ2-3, is NAGVMQNPRHLVRRRGQEARLRCSPMKGHSHVYWYRQLPEEGLKFMVYLQKENIIDESGMPKERFSAEFPKEGPSILRIQQVVRGDSAAYFCASLLRPSPGVTDTQYFGPGTRLTVL.

The chain employs TRBV25-1 and TRBJ2-7; 7 bases map to TRBD2. CDR3 length equals 15 residues. The V gene's germline CDR1 is MGHDK and CDR2 SYGVNS. J lost 3 bases, V lost 1 base, and 6 bases had no gene match. DNA for the CDR3: TGTGCCAGCAGTGAATGGGCGGGAGCCCTCTACGAGCAGTACTTC. It specifies CASSEWAGALYEQYF.

This chain connects TRBV19 to TRBJ1-5, with 9 positions matching TRBD1. The V gene's germline CDR1 is LNHDA and CDR2 SQIVND (reference sequence). J gave up 4 bases and V 4 bases, and 17 bases lay outside the gene matches. This CDR3 spans 19 amino acids. The CDR3 spells CASSTLIRGQGFRNQPQHF. CDR3 sequence (DNA): TGTGCCAGTAGTACACTCATAAGGGGACAGGGATTTCGTAATCAGCCCCAGCATTTT.

The CDR3 region is CASSGQGANEKLFF. CDR3 DNA sequence: TGTGCCAGCAGCGGACAGGGGGCTAATGAAAAACTGTTTTTT. V is TRBV2 and J is TRBJ1-4; 10 nucleotides align to TRBD1. Germline CDR1 and CDR2: SNHLY and FYNNEI. V was pared by 6 bases and J by 3 bases, with 1 base of the junction left unmatched. There are 14 residues in the CDR3.

This clone was seen once. The CDR3 DNA reads as TGCGCCAGCAGCCGGATGGGCGGGAGGCCTCAAGAGACCCAGTACTTC. This encodes CASSRMGGRPQETQYF. The V call is TRBV4-1, the J call TRBJ2-5; TRBD2 aligns across 8 bases. Germline trimming cut 4 bases from V and 2 bases from J; bases unmatched to any gene: 9. The CDR3 runs 16 residues. CDR1 is MGHRA, CDR2 YSYEKL, per germline.

This rearrangement joins TRBV5-4 to TRBJ2-1; TRBD1 aligns across 10 bases. V lost 4 bases and J lost 9; bases outside the gene matches: 4. The CDR3 covers 13 residues. CDR1 SGHNT and CDR2 YYREEE come from the germline V gene (reference sequence). The CDR3: CASSGQGGGEQFF. The CDR3 coding sequence is TGTGCCAGCAGCGGACAGGGGGGAGGTGAGCAGTTCTTC.

Written as DNA, the CDR3 is TGTGCCAGCAGCAAAGTGTCCTTAAGTGGGTACGAGCAGTACTTC. This codes for CASSKVSLSGYEQYF. The chain recombines TRBV21-1 with TRBJ2-7. TRBV21-1 is tagged as a pseudogene. The CDR3 totals 15 residues.

The rearrangement links TRBV30 to TRBJ1-3; 9 bases align to TRBD1. V was clipped by 2 bases and J by 2 bases; unmatched bases: 1. Germline V gene lookup returns CDR1 GTSNPN and CDR2 SVGIG (reference sequence). This CDR3 region has 14 residues. CDR3 DNA sequence: TGTGCCTGGAGTACAGGGGGCACTGGAAACACCATATATTTT. Its protein is CAWSTGGTGNTIYF.

This clone has a single count. The rearrangement uses TRBV28 and TRBJ2-7; the D gene could be TRBD1 or TRBD2 (5 bases each). This CDR3 comprises 14 residues. V lost 3 bases and J lost 2, with 11 bases in between. Germline V gives CDR1 MDHEN, CDR2 SYDVKM. CDR3 coding DNA: TGTGCCAGCAGTTTCCCTTGGGGGACCTACGAGCAGTACTTC. It codes for CASSFPWGTYEQYF.

The chain is built from TRBV19 and TRBJ2-3; a weak D match, TRBD2 (6 bases). V shed 2 bases and J shed 4 bases, with 13 bases lying between them. Germline V CDR1 and CDR2: LNHDA, SQIVND (reference sequence). The length of the CDR3 is 15 residues. The chain's CDR3 is CASSIRGGRADTQYF. CDR3 nucleotides: TGTGCCAGTAGTATACGAGGAGGGCGCGCAGATACGCAGTATTTT.

The rearrangement uses TRBV28 and TRBJ1-3; TRBD1 aligns across 8 bases. The V segment lost 3 bases and the J segment 0 bases; nucleotides outside the gene matches: 13. The length of the CDR3 is 19 residues. Per germline, CDR1 MDHEN and CDR2 SYDVKM. In DNA, the CDR3 is TGTGCCAGCAGTTTTTGGGGCAGGGGGCCGGTCGGCTCTGGAAACACCATATATTTT. It encodes CASSFWGRGPVGSGNTIYF. Filled out from reference TRBV28 and TRBJ1-3, the complete variable domain reads DVKVTQSSRYLVKRTGEKVFLECVQDMDHENMFWYRQDPGLGLRLIYFSYDVKMKEKGDIPEGYSVSREKKERFSLILESASTNQTSMYLCASSFWGRGPVGSGNTIYFGEGSWLTVV.

This rearrangement joins TRBV7-2 to TRBJ2-7, with TRBD2 as a possible D gene (6 bases). Trimming removed 2 bases at V and 0 bases at J, with 17 bases between. Germline V gene sequence: CDR1 SGHTA, CDR2 FQGNSA. The CDR3 runs 17 residues. The CDR3 nucleotides read TGTGCCAGCAGCTTATACGCGGGGTCTAGCACCTCCTACGAGCAGTACTTC. Translated: CASSLYAGSSTSYEQYF.

The J gene is TRBJ2-1, the V gene TRBV7-2; D gene unclear. V was pared by 2 bases and J by 6 bases, with 14 bases between. Per the germline V gene, CDR1 is SGHTA and CDR2 is FQGNSA. The CDR3 has 15 amino acids. The CDR3 DNA reads TGTGCCAGCAGCTTAAACCCATTCCCGAGCAATGAGCAGTTCTTC. Residues: CASSLNPFPSNEQFF.

The chain links TRBV7-3 to TRBJ2-6; a possible D gene is TRBD2 (5 bases). Germline V gene lookup returns CDR1 SGHTA and CDR2 FQGTGA. This CDR3 is built from 17 residues. V gave up 8 bases and J gave up 1 base, with 18 bases separating them. The CDR3 DNA reads as TGTGCCAGCCATCGCGGACGGCGGGCATCTGGGGCCAACGTCCTGACTTTC. It encodes CASHRGRRASGANVLTF.

The DNA of the CDR3 is TGTGCCAGTAGTATAACGAGGGGTATTGAAGCTTTCTTT. Protein: CASSITRGIEAFF. The chain combines TRBV19 with TRBJ1-1, with D perhaps TRBD1 (5 bases). The CDR3 covers 13 residues. Germline assignment: CDR1 LNHDA and CDR2 SQIVND (reference sequence). V lost 2 bases to trimming and J lost 7 bases, with 11 bases between them.

The chain combines TRBV5-1 with TRBJ1-1; D is unclear. The V gene's germline CDR1 is SGHRS and CDR2 YFSETQ. Trimming took off 1 base at V and 0 bases at J, with 10 bases between the two ends. The CDR3 length is 15 residues. The CDR3 sequence is CASSLSSNLNTEAFF. The CDR3 DNA reads TGCGCCAGCAGCTTGTCATCCAATCTGAACACTGAAGCTTTCTTT.

This clone was observed a few times. The V gene is TRBV19, the J gene TRBJ2-1; 12 positions agree with TRBD1. V lost 0 bases to trimming and J lost 7 bases; unmatched junction nucleotides: 7. The CDR3 is 17 residues long. Germline lookup yields CDR1 LNHDA and CDR2 SQIVND (reference sequence). CDR3 region: CASSIDLGTGGLNEQFF. The CDR3 bases are TGTGCCAGTAGTATAGATCTCGGGACAGGGGGCTTGAATGAGCAGTTCTTC.

The chain employs TRBV20-1 and TRBJ2-5, with 13 positions matching TRBD2. The CDR3 loop spans 11 amino acids. With 5 bases clipped from V and 9 bases from J, the junction kept 0 bases outside the gene matches. The V gene's germline CDR1 is DFQATT and CDR2 SNEGSKA (reference sequence). CDR3 amino acids: CSAGLAGAQYF. CDR3 in DNA: TGCAGTGCTGGACTAGCGGGGGCCCAGTACTTC.

The gene calls are TRBV23-1 and TRBJ1-6, with 10 bases lining up with TRBD1. TRBV23-1 is assigned to the ORF class and has an uncertain function. The CDR3 is 16 amino acids. Trimming cost V 6 bases and J 10 bases; bases outside gene matches: 12. The chain's CDR3 is CASSHTGTGARSPLHF. CDR3 sequence (DNA): TGCGCCAGCAGCCACACCGGGACAGGGGCCAGATCACCCCTCCACTTT.

The chain is built from TRBV19 and TRBJ1-4; 9 nucleotides line up with TRBD1. V lost 7 bases to trimming and J lost 4 bases; unmatched junction nucleotides: 10. The CDR3 length is 16 residues. Germline values: CDR1 LNHDA, CDR2 SQIVND (reference sequence). CDR3 protein: CASNLLPGQGNEKLFF. The CDR3 DNA follows: TGTGCCAGTAACCTCCTACCGGGACAGGGTAATGAAAAACTGTTTTTT.

The chain combines TRBV9 with TRBJ2-5; D not resolved. Germline lookup yields CDR1 SGDLS and CDR2 YYNGEE. CDR3 length equals 13 residues. V was trimmed by 0 bases and J by 2 bases, leaving 5 bases between them. CDR3 residues: CASSVDTQETQYF. The CDR3, as DNA: TGTGCCAGCAGCGTAGACACACAAGAGACCCAGTACTTC.

This chain joins TRBV10-1 and TRBJ2-3; D gene unclear. This CDR3 spans 13 amino acids. The V end lost 3 bases, the J end lost 1 base, and 5 bases lay between the germline ends. Looked up from germline, CDR1 is WNHNN and CDR2 is SYGVQD (reference sequence). The CDR3 spells CASSDGGTDTQYF. CDR3 sequence (DNA): TGCGCCAGCAGTGACGGAGGCACAGATACGCAGTATTTT.

The rearrangement joins TRBV20-1 to TRBJ1-2, with a weak D call TRBD1 (6 bases). The CDR3 has 14 amino acids. Trimming stripped 3 bases from V and 0 bases from J, with 11 bases between. Germline CDR1 is DFQATT and CDR2 is SNEGSKA (reference sequence). CDR3: CSASPDSANYGYTF. DNA of the CDR3: TGCAGTGCTAGTCCGGACAGCGCTAACTATGGCTACACCTTC.

The chain has TRBV4-2 and TRBJ2-2, with TRBD1 matching over 7 bases. Unmatched junction bases numbered 7, after V lost 4 bases and J lost 2 bases. This CDR3 contains 16 residues. CDR1 LGHNA and CDR2 YNFKEQ come from the germline V gene. The chain's CDR3 is CASSLSQGDNTGELFF. In DNA form, the CDR3 reads TGTGCCAGCAGCCTCTCGCAGGGGGATAACACCGGGGAGCTGTTTTTT.

This clone was picked up one time. The rearrangement links TRBV3-1 (or the pseudogene TRBV3-2) to TRBJ1-4; D is undetermined. Germline V gene lookup returns CDR1 LGHDT and CDR2 YNNKEL (reference sequence). CDR3 length equals 16 residues. Trimming removed 1 base at V and 2 bases at J, with 11 bases between. CDR3 DNA sequence: TGTGCCAGCAGCCAAGGGCCAGGCAGGACTAATGAAAAACTGTTTTTT. The encoded protein is CASSQGPGRTNEKLFF.